The clone carrying this T cell receptor beta chain was observed a few times. Its target is not known. The sample is drawn from a study of early T cells in non-severe SARS-CoV-2 infection. Turning to the study itself: Investigators sequenced bulk RNA drawn from unsorted whole blood, and chains remained unpaired.

The CDR3 has 15 amino acids. V was shortened by 1 base and J by 3 bases, with 14 bases between the two germline ends. Germline V CDR1 and CDR2: DFQATT, SNEGSKA (reference sequence). Individual cDNA molecules were tagged with unique molecular identifiers. One entry per CDR3 protein, called by TCRdb with MiXCR from the 5' RACE reads. The sample yields about 50,000 distinct CDR3 sequences, about 6.2% seen once. Study-wide points: Anti-spike CD8 responses were favored in VDJdb matching, and private and CD4 specificities were missed.

This TCR was sampled from an adult who was a healthcare worker with PCR-confirmed SARS-CoV-2 infection or an uninfected control (not recorded which). The material sequenced was whole blood, taken at baseline. The chain is built from TRBV20-1 and TRBJ2-3; the D gene is possibly TRBD1 (5 bases). The CDR3 sequence is CSARGGRRWTDTQYF. The CDR3 coding sequence is TGCAGTGCTAGAGGGGGCCGTCGGTGGACAGATACGCAGTATTTT.